These T cell receptor beta chains were read from a single sample in a study of T cell responses to AZD1222 COVID-19 vaccine. Generated by immunoSEQ multiplex PCR, the TCRdb table keeps only in-frame clones and is missing some. This sample carries fewer than 120,000 clones, about 94% of them seen once, and the ten largest clones take about 3.1%. The starting material was peripheral blood, obtained 28 days after the second AZD1222 dose. These receptors came from an adult who received the AZD1222 COVID-19 vaccine. Each CDR3 is given with its conserved first and last residue. Clone size is given for some rows only: seen once, a few or many times, or a class if the clone is expanded.

V: TRBV24-1; length: 21; size: once; J: TRBJ1-1; CDR3: CATSDLYSIGHRIMGNTEAFF
V: TRBV11-1; length: 13; size: -; J: TRBJ1-2; CDR3: CASSRGAVYGYTF
V: TRBV19; length: 13; size: -; J: TRBJ1-4; CDR3: CASRDRANEKLFF
V: TRBV29-1; length: 13; size: -; J: TRBJ2-7; CDR3: CSVEAAETYEQYF
V: TRBV20-1; length: 11; size: few; J: TRBJ2-5; CDR3: CSVGQGETQYF
V: TRBV12-3/TRBV12-4; length: 12; size: -; J: TRBJ1-5; CDR3: CASRRQNQPQHF
V: TRBV5-4; length: 15; size: once; J: TRBJ2-2; CDR3: CASSTLGQGTGELFF
V: TRBV7-2; length: 17; size: -; J: TRBJ2-6; CDR3: CASSLRKTGPGANVLTF
V: TRBV7-9; length: 13; size: -; J: TRBJ1-1; CDR3: CASSLGPPDGAFF
V: TRBV15; length: 16; size: -; J: TRBJ2-3; CDR3: CATSIRLAEGTDTQYF
V: TRBV19; length: 16; size: -; J: TRBJ2-2; CDR3: CASSTLAGTNTGELFF
V: TRBV5-4; length: 14; size: -; J: TRBJ1-2; CDR3: CANSPEQGYYGYTF
V: TRBV6-6; length: 16; size: -; J: TRBJ2-1; CDR3: CASEPDPGTGFDEQFF
V: TRBV29-1; length: 12; size: -; J: TRBJ2-5; CDR3: CSLREGGETQYF
V: TRBV9; length: 13; size: -; J: TRBJ2-7; CDR3: CASSPNAGYEQYF
V: TRBV3-1/TRBV3-2; length: 13; size: -; J: TRBJ2-7; CDR3: CASSGGRAYEQYF
V: TRBV18; length: 19; size: -; J: TRBJ2-6; CDR3: CASSQSSLLASSGANVLTF
V: TRBV29-1; length: 13; size: -; J: TRBJ1-1; CDR3: CSVPGHPNTEAFF
V: TRBV7-8; length: 17; size: -; J: TRBJ2-2; CDR3: CASSLGQGSAYTGELFF
V: TRBV24-1; length: 14; size: -; J: TRBJ2-2; CDR3: CATSGLAGTGELFF
V: TRBV6-6; length: 15; size: -; J: TRBJ1-1; CDR3: CASSYSWGLDTEAFF
V: TRBV3-1/TRBV3-2; length: 13; size: once; J: TRBJ1-2; CDR3: CASSPNSGYGYTF
V: TRBV5-5; length: 12; size: -; J: TRBJ1-2; CDR3: CASSLGDYGYTF
V: TRBV4-1; length: 15; size: -; J: TRBJ2-7; CDR3: CASSQKWVSSYEQYF
V: TRBV15; length: 16; size: -; J: TRBJ1-2; CDR3: CATSRDRGRSGYGYTF
V: TRBV5-4; length: 14; size: once; J: TRBJ2-5; CDR3: CASGAGGWKETQYF